Each of the 6 T cell receptor beta chains below was sequenced from the same sample in a study of blood T cell repertoires in COVID-19. Libraries were prepared by immunoSEQ multiplex PCR; TCRdb keeps only in-frame clonotypes and omits some of them. The sample has around 150,000 clones; 70% to 90% are singletons. Source material: peripheral blood. The receptors were gathered from a human donor in a cohort sampled during active COVID-19.

The chain is built from TRBV4-1 and TRBJ1-3; no clear D gene. With 1 base removed from V and 10 bases from J, the gap between germline ends came to 11 bases. The CDR3 length is 13 residues. Germline loops: CDR1 MGHRA, CDR2 YSYEKL. CDR3 amino acids: CASSQVLPSTIYF. CDR3 DNA sequence: TGCGCCAGCAGCCAAGTTCTGCCCAGTACCATATATTTT.

The V gene is TRBV2, the J gene TRBJ1-1; D is ambiguous. V gave up 4 bases and J gave up 0 bases, with 12 bases separating them. Germline-derived CDR1 and CDR2 are SNHLY and FYNNEI. The CDR3 length is 15 residues. CDR3 in amino acids: CASSVLKSLNTEAFF. The CDR3 DNA reads as TGTGCCAGCAGTGTATTAAAATCCTTGAACACTGAAGCTTTCTTT.

This clone has at least ten counts. The chain is built from TRBV27 and TRBJ1-5; D not resolved. V lost 3 bases and J lost 2, with 11 bases in between. CDR1 and CDR2 (germline): MNHEY, SMNVEV (reference sequence). The CDR3 runs 15 residues. The CDR3 region has the DNA TGTGCCAGCAGTTTGAGGCAACCCGGCAATCAGCCCCAGCATTTT. Translated, it gives CASSLRQPGNQPQHF.

The genes are TRBV6-2 or TRBV6-3 and TRBJ1-5; 7 bases line up with TRBD1. Germline CDR1 reads MNHEY; CDR2 reads SVGEGT. Trimming took 5 bases from V and 2 from J; bases not matched to a gene: 12. The CDR3 runs to 17 residues. The CDR3 bases are TGTGCCAGCAGTCCGACGACAGGGTCAAATCGCAATCAGCCCCAGCATTTT. It translates to CASSPTTGSNRNQPQHF.

This clone was seen only once. The genes are TRBV9 and TRBJ2-7; 7 bases map to TRBD2. This CDR3 contains 15 residues. With 0 bases clipped from V and 6 bases from J, the junction kept 9 bases outside the gene matches. From germline, CDR1 is SGDLS and CDR2 YYNGEE. The CDR3 loop reads CASSVEGREGREQYF. CDR3 in DNA: TGTGCCAGCAGCGTAGAGGGCAGGGAGGGTCGCGAGCAGTACTTC.

The V and J genes are TRBV4-3 and TRBJ1-1; unclear D gene. Germline-derived CDR1 and CDR2 are LGHNA and YSLEER. V gave up 0 bases and J gave up 5 bases, with 10 bases separating them. The CDR3 totals 14 residues. The CDR3 is CASSQDHGVTEAFF. The CDR3 DNA sequence: TGCGCCAGCAGCCAAGATCACGGGGTAACTGAAGCTTTCTTT.